A selection of T cell receptor beta chains follows, all from one sample in a study of shared clonotypes between healthy human individuals. The assay was immunoSEQ multiplex PCR, and TCRdb's table has in-frame clones only and misses some. The sample has over a million clones, around three quarters seen once; the top ten hold 0.6% to 0.7%. Material: memory CD4+ T cells from PBMCs. These receptor sequences come from a young man in good health. Some clones in this sample may be carry-over from other donors' samples. The CDR3 runs from the conserved cysteine through the conserved F or W. Each record gives: J gene, clone size, D gene, V gene, CDR3 DNA, CDR3 protein. The D gene is left open where the match is weak. Some rows mark clone size as missing; the rest say once, few, many or name a class of expanded clone.

J: TRBJ1-5
size: .
D: .
V: TRBV25-1
DNA: TGTGCCACCCTTACCGGGCGGGGGGCGCGGAATCAGCCCCAGCATTTT
CDR3: CATLTGRGARNQPQHF

J: TRBJ1-2
size: .
D: TRBD1
V: TRBV7-2
DNA: TGTGCCAGCAGCCCCGGACAGGATCGGTACACCTTC
CDR3: CASSPGQDRYTF

J: TRBJ2-3
size: .
D: TRBD1
V: TRBV18
DNA: TGTGCCAGCTCACCCGACAGGGCTACAGATACGCAGTATTTT
CDR3: CASSPDRATDTQYF

J: TRBJ2-7
size: once
D: .
V: TRBV23-1
DNA: TGCGCCAGCAGTTTCCAAACTGGGGGATCAAGACGAATCTCCTACGAGCAGTACTTC
CDR3: CASSFQTGGSRRISYEQYF

J: TRBJ2-1
size: once
D: .
V: TRBV7-2
DNA: TGTGCCAGCAGCCCGAGGGGACAACAATACAATGAGCAGTTCTTC
CDR3: CASSPRGQQYNEQFF

J: TRBJ2-7
size: .
D: TRBD2
V: TRBV5-5
DNA: TGTGCCAGCAGCTTATCCAGCGGGGATTCCGGCTACGAGCAGTACTTC
CDR3: CASSLSSGDSGYEQYF

J: TRBJ2-7
size: .
D: .
V: TRBV27
DNA: TGTGCCAGCAGTCCGGCCACCTACGAGCAGTACTTC
CDR3: CASSPATYEQYF

J: TRBJ2-3
size: .
D: TRBD1
V: TRBV28
DNA: TGTGCCAGCAGTTCGACAGGGGAAGGAACAGATACGCAGTATTTT
CDR3: CASSSTGEGTDTQYF

J: TRBJ2-7
size: .
D: TRBD1
V: TRBV30
DNA: TGTGCCTGGAGTAGTTGGACAGGGGTCTCCTACGAGCAGTACTTC
CDR3: CAWSSWTGVSYEQYF

J: TRBJ2-1
size: .
D: TRBD2
V: TRBV7-9
DNA: TGTGCCAGCAGCTACTCTTCCGGGACTAGCGGCAATGAGCAGTTCTTC
CDR3: CASSYSSGTSGNEQFF

J: TRBJ1-3
size: .
D: .
V: TRBV30
DNA: TGTGCCTGGAAACTCTTCGGGGGAAACACCATATATTTT
CDR3: CAWKLFGGNTIYF

J: TRBJ2-1
size: once
D: .
V: TRBV5-4
DNA: TGTGCCAGCAGCATAACGGGATCCCGGCGCAATGAGCAGTTCTTC
CDR3: CASSITGSRRNEQFF

J: TRBJ2-5
size: .
D: TRBD2
V: TRBV5-1
DNA: TGCGCCAGCAGCTGGGGACTAGCGGGAGGTCTGTCAGAGACCCAGTACTTC
CDR3: CASSWGLAGGLSETQYF

J: TRBJ1-4
size: .
D: .
V: TRBV9
DNA: TGTGCCAGCAGCGCTGGGGGAGTGCCTAATGAAAAACTGTTTTTT
CDR3: CASSAGGVPNEKLFF

J: TRBJ1-5
size: .
D: .
V: TRBV28
DNA: TGTGCCAGCAGTTTAGATTGGGGGGGGCCGGATCGGCCCCAGCATTTT
CDR3: CASSLDWGGPDRPQHF

J: TRBJ2-6
size: .
D: .
V: TRBV5-1
DNA: TGCGCCAGTCAGCTCGGGGGCTCTGGGGCCAACGTCCTGACTTTC
CDR3: CASQLGGSGANVLTF

J: TRBJ1-5
size: .
D: .
V: TRBV30
DNA: TGTGCCTGGAGTTTAGCAGGGGTTGTCGTCCTCAGTCAGCCCCAGCATTTT
CDR3: CAWSLAGVVVLSQPQHF

J: TRBJ2-1
size: .
D: TRBD2
V: TRBV6-4
DNA: TGTGCCAGCAGTGACTCGATAGCTAGCGGTTACAATGAGCAGTTCTTC
CDR3: CASSDSIASGYNEQFF

J: TRBJ2-7
size: once
D: TRBD2
V: TRBV7-9
DNA: TGTGCCAGCAGCTTACCCGTAGCGGGGCCGGCGTCCTACGAGCAGTACTTC
CDR3: CASSLPVAGPASYEQYF

J: TRBJ2-7
size: .
D: .
V: TRBV19
DNA: TGTGCCAGTAGAACGGCGGGACGGGAGTCCTACGAGCAGTACTTC
CDR3: CASRTAGRESYEQYF

J: TRBJ2-7
size: .
D: TRBD1
V: TRBV6-6
DNA: TGTGCCAGCATCCCGGGACAGGGATCCTACGAGCAGTACTTC
CDR3: CASIPGQGSYEQYF

J: TRBJ2-7
size: .
D: .
V: TRBV6-1
DNA: TGTGCCAGCAGTGAGGGAGCCGGGAAGAGGTACTACGAGCAGTACTTC
CDR3: CASSEGAGKRYYEQYF

J: TRBJ2-4
size: .
D: .
V: TRBV23-1
DNA: TGCGCCAGCAGTCTTAGCCCCCCGAACATTCAGTACTTC
CDR3: CASSLSPPNIQYF

J: TRBJ2-7
size: many
D: .
V: TRBV27
DNA: TGTGCCAGCAGTCTCAAGGGGGAATGGTACGAGCAGTACTTC
CDR3: CASSLKGEWYEQYF

J: TRBJ2-2
size: .
D: .
V: TRBV5-1
DNA: TGCGCCAGCAGCCCGCTAGCGATGGAGGCCGGGGAGCTGTTTTTT
CDR3: CASSPLAMEAGELFF

J: TRBJ1-1
size: once
D: .
V: TRBV5-5
DNA: TGTGCCAGCAGCTTATCCCGGGACACATCACGGACTGAAGCTTTCTTT
CDR3: CASSLSRDTSRTEAFF

J: TRBJ2-7
size: .
D: .
V: TRBV28
DNA: TGTGCCAGCAGTTTGGGTGGCATCTCCTACGAGCAGTACTTC
CDR3: CASSLGGISYEQYF

J: TRBJ1-4
size: .
D: .
V: TRBV7-8
DNA: TGTGCCAGCAGCTTGCCCGGGACTGGTACTAATGAAAAACTGTTTTTT
CDR3: CASSLPGTGTNEKLFF

J: TRBJ2-3
size: .
D: TRBD2
V: TRBV9
DNA: TGTGCCAGCAGCGTAGGACCGACGGGAGGGCAAACAGATACGCAGTATTTT
CDR3: CASSVGPTGGQTDTQYF

J: TRBJ2-7
size: .
D: TRBD1
V: TRBV5-5
DNA: TGTGCCAGCAGCTTGGCCCCAGGGGACAGGGGTTCCTACGAGCAGTACTTC
CDR3: CASSLAPGDRGSYEQYF

J: TRBJ2-7
size: .
D: .
V: TRBV27
DNA: TGTGCCAGCAGTCCCCTAGGACAGCCCTACGAGCAGTACTTC
CDR3: CASSPLGQPYEQYF

J: TRBJ2-3
size: .
D: .
V: TRBV5-1
DNA: TGCGCCAGCAGCTTGGCGGGGGGCCCAGGGACAGATACGCAGTATTTT
CDR3: CASSLAGGPGTDTQYF

J: TRBJ1-3
size: .
D: TRBD1
V: TRBV5-1
DNA: TGCGCCAGCAGCTCCGGACAGGGAGGGGACACCATATATTTT
CDR3: CASSSGQGGDTIYF

J: TRBJ1-1
size: .
D: .
V: TRBV6-6
DNA: TGTGCCAGCAGTTACTCGGTAGCGAACACTGAAGCTTTCTTT
CDR3: CASSYSVANTEAFF

J: TRBJ2-5
size: .
D: .
V: TRBV5-4
DNA: TGTGCCAGCAGCCCCGTAGGGTTTGCAGAGACCCAGTACTTC
CDR3: CASSPVGFAETQYF

J: TRBJ1-1
size: .
D: .
V: TRBV7-9
DNA: TGTGCCAGCAGCTTAAGCGGGGGGTGGAACACTGAAGCTTTCTTT
CDR3: CASSLSGGWNTEAFF

J: TRBJ2-3
size: .
D: .
V: TRBV12-5
DNA: TGTGCTAGTGGTTTGATGGGAACAGATACGCAGTATTTT
CDR3: CASGLMGTDTQYF

J: TRBJ1-4
size: .
D: .
V: TRBV5-1
DNA: TGCGCCAGGACCGGTGTGGGGAATTGGGCGACTAATGAAAAACTGTTTTTT
CDR3: CARTGVGNWATNEKLFF

J: TRBJ1-5
size: .
D: .
V: TRBV5-6
DNA: TGTGCCAGCAGCTTGCGCGGGGAGCCCCAGCATTTT
CDR3: CASSLRGEPQHF